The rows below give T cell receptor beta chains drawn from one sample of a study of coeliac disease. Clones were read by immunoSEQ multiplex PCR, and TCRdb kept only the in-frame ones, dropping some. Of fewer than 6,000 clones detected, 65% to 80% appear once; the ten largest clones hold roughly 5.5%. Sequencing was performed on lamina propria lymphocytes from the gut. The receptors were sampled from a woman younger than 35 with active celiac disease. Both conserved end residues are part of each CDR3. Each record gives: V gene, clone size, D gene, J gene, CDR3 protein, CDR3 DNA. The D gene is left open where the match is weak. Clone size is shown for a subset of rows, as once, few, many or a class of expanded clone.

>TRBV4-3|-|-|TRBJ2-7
CASSQDGGEGAYEQYF
TGCGCCAGCAGCCAGGACGGGGGGGAGGGGGCTTACGAGCAGTACTTC
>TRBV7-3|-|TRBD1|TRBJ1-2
CASSFAGGNGYTF
TGTGCCAGCAGCTTTGCAGGGGGAAATGGCTACACCTTC
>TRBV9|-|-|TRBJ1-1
CASSVGAGRVPEAFF
TGTGCCAGCAGCGTAGGGGCAGGGAGGGTTCCTGAAGCTTTCTTT
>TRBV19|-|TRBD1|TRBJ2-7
CASSLGQDKEQYF
TGTGCCAGTAGTCTTGGACAGGACAAAGAGCAGTACTTC
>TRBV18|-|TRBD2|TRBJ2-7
CASSANPTSGGLDPEQYF
TGTGCCAGCTCAGCCAACCCGACTAGCGGGGGGCTGGACCCCGAGCAGTACTTC
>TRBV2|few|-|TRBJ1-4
CASSERVQANEKLFF
TGTGCCAGCAGTGAGCGGGTTCAGGCTAATGAAAAACTGTTTTTT
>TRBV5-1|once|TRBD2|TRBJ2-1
CASSSLAGGPHEQFF
TGCGCCAGCAGCTCCCTAGCGGGAGGCCCGCATGAGCAGTTCTTC
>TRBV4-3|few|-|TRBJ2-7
CASSQAPHSSYEQYF
TGCGCCAGCAGCCAAGCTCCACACAGCTCCTACGAGCAGTACTTC
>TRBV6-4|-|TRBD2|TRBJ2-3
CASSDGTSGGADTQYF
TGTGCCAGCAGTGACGGTACTAGCGGGGGGGCGGATACGCAGTATTTT
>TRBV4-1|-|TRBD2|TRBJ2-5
CASSQEGAGETQYF
TGCGCCAGCAGCCAAGAAGGAGCGGGGGAGACCCAGTACTTC
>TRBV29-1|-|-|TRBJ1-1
CSVDPRGQNTEAFF
TGCAGCGTGGACCCGCGGGGGCAGAACACTGAAGCTTTCTTT
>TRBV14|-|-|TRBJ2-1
CASSPVTGKAYNEQFF
TGTGCCAGCAGCCCTGTTACGGGAAAAGCCTACAATGAGCAGTTCTTC
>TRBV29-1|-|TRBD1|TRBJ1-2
CSGQDNYGYTF
TGCAGTGGACAGGATAACTATGGCTACACCTTC
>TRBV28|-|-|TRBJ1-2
CASYSLFSPETSYTF
TGTGCCAGCTACAGTTTATTTAGTCCAGAGACAAGCTACACCTTC
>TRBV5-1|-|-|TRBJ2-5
CASSLGETSVGTQYF
TGCGCCAGCAGCTTGGGAGAGACTTCGGTTGGGACCCAGTACTTC
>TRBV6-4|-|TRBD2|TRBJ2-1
CASSDVGGGHNEQFF
TGTGCCAGCAGTGATGTCGGCGGGGGACACAATGAGCAGTTCTTC
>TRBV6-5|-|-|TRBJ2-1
CASSLTGAEQFF
TGTGCCAGCAGTTTGACTGGCGCTGAGCAGTTCTTC
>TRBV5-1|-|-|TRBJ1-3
CASSLDQMAGNTIYF
TGCGCCAGCAGCTTGGATCAGATGGCTGGAAACACCATATATTTT
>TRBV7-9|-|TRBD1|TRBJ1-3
CASSSAGQASGNTIYF
TGTGCCAGCAGCTCTGCGGGACAGGCCTCTGGAAACACCATATATTTT
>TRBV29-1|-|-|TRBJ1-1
CSVLRGGTEAFF
TGCAGCGTACTAAGGGGTGGCACTGAAGCTTTCTTT
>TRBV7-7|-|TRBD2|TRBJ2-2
CASSQNSGGATGELFF
TGTGCTAGCAGCCAAAATAGCGGGGGGGCAACCGGGGAGCTGTTTTTT
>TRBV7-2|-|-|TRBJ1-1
CASRSTRMNTEAFF
TGTGCCAGCAGGTCCACTAGGATGAACACTGAAGCTTTCTTT
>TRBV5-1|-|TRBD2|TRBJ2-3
CASSLELAGADTQYF
TGCGCCAGCAGCTTGGAACTAGCGGGGGCAGATACGCAGTATTTT